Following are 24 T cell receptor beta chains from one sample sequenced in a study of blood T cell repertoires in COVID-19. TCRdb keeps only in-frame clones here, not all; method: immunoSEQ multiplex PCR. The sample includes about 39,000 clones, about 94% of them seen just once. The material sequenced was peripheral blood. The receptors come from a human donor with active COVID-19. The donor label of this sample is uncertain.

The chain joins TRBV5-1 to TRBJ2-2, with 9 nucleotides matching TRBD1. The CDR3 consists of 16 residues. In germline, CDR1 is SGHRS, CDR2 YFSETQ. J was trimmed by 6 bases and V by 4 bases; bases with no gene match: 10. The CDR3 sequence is CASSDGTGRGAGELFF. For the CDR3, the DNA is TGCGCCAGCAGCGACGGGACAGGGAGGGGTGCCGGGGAGCTGTTTTTT.

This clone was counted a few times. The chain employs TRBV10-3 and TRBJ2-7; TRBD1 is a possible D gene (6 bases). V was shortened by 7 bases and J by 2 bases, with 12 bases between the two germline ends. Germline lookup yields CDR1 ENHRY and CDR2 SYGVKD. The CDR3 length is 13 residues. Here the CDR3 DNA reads TGTGCCATCACCAAGGGGGAAGCCTACGAGCAGTACTTC. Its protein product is CAITKGEAYEQYF.

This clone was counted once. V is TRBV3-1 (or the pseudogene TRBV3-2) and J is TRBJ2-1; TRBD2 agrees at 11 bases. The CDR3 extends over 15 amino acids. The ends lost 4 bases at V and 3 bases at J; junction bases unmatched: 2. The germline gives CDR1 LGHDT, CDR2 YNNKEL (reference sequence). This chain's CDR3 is CASSPTSGIYNEQFF. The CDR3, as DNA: TGTGCCAGCAGCCCGACTAGCGGGATCTACAATGAGCAGTTCTTC.

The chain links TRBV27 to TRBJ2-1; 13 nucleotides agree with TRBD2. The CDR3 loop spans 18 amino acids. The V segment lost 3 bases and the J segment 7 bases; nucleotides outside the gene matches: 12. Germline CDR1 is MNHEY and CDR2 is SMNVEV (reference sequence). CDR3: CASSFRHRGLAGRNEQFF. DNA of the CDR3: TGTGCCAGCAGTTTCCGGCACCGGGGACTAGCGGGAAGGAATGAGCAGTTCTTC.

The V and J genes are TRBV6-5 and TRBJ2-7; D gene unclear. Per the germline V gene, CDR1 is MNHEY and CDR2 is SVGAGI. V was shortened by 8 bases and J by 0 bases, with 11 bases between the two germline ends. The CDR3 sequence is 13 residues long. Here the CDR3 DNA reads TGTGCCAGCGGGCAGCAAGCCTCCTACGAGCAGTACTTC. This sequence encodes CASGQQASYEQYF.

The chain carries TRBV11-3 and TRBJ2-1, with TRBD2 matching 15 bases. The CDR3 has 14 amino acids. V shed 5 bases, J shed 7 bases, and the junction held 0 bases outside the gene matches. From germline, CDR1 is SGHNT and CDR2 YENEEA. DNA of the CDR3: TGTGCCAGCAGCGGACTAGCGGGGGGGAATGAGCAGTTCTTC. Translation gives CASSGLAGGNEQFF.

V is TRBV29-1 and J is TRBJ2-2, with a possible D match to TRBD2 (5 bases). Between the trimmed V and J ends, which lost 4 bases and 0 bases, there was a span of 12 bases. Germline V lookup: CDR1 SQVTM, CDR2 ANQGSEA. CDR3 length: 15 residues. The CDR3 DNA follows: TGCAGCGTTGCGGGGAGCGCACCGAACACCGGGGAGCTGTTTTTT. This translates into CSVAGSAPNTGELFF.

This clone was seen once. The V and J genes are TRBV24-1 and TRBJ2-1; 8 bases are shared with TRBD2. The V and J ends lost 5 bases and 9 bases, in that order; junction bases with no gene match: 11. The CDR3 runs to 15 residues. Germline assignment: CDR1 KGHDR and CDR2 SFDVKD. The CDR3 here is CATSAPGGGLGEQFF. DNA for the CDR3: TGTGCCACCAGTGCGCCCGGGGGGGGGTTGGGTGAGCAGTTCTTC.

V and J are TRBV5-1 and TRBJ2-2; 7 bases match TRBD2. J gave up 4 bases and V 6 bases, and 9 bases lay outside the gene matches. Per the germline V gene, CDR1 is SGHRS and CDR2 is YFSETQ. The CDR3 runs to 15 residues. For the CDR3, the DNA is TGCGCCAGCACTGGGGGGGACGCGGCCACCGGGGAGCTGTTTTTT. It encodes CASTGGDAATGELFF.

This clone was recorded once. The CDR3 loop is CASSQDYRGTGYGYTF. CDR3 DNA: TGCGCCAGCAGCCAAGATTATAGGGGGACGGGTTATGGCTACACCTTC. This chain connects TRBV4-1 to TRBJ1-2, with D tentatively TRBD1 (6 bases). CDR1 is MGHRA, CDR2 YSYEKL, per germline. The germline V and J ends were trimmed by 0 bases and 5 bases, with 16 bases remaining between them. This CDR3 is 16 amino acids long.

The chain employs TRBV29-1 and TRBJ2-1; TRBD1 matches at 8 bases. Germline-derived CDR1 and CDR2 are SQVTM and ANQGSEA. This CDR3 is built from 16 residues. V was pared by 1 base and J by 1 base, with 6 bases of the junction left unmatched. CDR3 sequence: CSVEVPTGESYNEQFF. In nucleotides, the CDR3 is TGCAGCGTTGAAGTCCCGACAGGGGAGTCCTACAATGAGCAGTTCTTC.

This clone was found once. The DNA for the CDR3 is TGCGCCAGCAGCCCCGGGACAGCCGTATACGAGCAGTACTTC. It translates to CASSPGTAVYEQYF. This chain joins TRBV4-1 and TRBJ2-7; 7 nucleotides align to TRBD1. The ends lost 4 bases at V and 4 bases at J; junction bases unmatched: 7. Per the germline V gene, CDR1 is MGHRA and CDR2 is YSYEKL. The CDR3 runs 14 residues.

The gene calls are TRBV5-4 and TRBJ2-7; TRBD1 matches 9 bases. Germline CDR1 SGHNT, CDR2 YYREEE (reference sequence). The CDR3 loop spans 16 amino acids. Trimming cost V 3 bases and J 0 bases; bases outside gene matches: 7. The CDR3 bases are TGTGCCAGCAGCTACACCGGGACAGGGTTCTCCTACGAGCAGTACTTC. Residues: CASSYTGTGFSYEQYF. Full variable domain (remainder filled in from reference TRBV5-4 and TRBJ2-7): ETGVTQSPTHLIKTRGQQVTLRCSSQSGHNTVSWYQQALGQGPQFIFQYYREEENGRGNFPPRFSGLQFPNYSSELNVNALELDDSALYLCASSYTGTGFSYEQYFGPGTRLTVT.

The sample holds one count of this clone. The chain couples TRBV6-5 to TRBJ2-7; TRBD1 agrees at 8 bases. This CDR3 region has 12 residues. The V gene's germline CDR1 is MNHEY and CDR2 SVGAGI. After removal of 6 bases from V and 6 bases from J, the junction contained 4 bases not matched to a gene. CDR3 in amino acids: CASRDRVGEQYF. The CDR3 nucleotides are TGTGCCAGCAGGGACAGGGTAGGCGAGCAGTACTTC.

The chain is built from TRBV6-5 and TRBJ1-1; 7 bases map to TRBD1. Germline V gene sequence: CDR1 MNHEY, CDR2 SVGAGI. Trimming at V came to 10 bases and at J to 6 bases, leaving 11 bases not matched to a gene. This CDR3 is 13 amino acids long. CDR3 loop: CATSPGQTPEAFF. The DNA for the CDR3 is TGTGCCACAAGTCCGGGACAGACCCCTGAAGCTTTCTTT.

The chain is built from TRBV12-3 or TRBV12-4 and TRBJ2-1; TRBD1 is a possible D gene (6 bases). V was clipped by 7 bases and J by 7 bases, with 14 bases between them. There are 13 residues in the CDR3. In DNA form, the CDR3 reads TGTGCCAGCAAACAGGGACCGGGAAATGAGCAGTTCTTC. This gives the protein CASKQGPGNEQFF.

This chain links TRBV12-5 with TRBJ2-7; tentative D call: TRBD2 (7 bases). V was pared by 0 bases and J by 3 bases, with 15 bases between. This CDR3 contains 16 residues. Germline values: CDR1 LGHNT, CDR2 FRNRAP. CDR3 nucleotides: TGTGCTAGTGGTTTGGTAGCCTCGAGGGGGGGCTACGAGCAGTACTTC. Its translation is CASGLVASRGGYEQYF.

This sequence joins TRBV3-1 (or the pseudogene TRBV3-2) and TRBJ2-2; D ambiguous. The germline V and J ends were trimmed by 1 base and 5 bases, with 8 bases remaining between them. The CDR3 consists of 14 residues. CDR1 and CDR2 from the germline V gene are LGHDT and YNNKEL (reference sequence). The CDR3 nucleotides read TGTGCCAGCAGCCAAGGGGCCGTAACCGGGGAGCTGTTTTTT. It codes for CASSQGAVTGELFF.

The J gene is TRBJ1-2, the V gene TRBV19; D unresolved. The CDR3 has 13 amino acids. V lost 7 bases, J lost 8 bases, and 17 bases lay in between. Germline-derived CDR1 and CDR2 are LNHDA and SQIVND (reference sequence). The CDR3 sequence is CASTRPTAVGYTF. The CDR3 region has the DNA TGTGCCAGTACCCGACCCACTGCGGTCGGCTACACCTTC. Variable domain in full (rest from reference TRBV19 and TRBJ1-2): DGGITQSPKYLFRKEGQNVTLSCEQNLNHDAMYWYRQDPGQGLRLIYYSQIVNDFQKGDIAEGYSVSREKKESFPLTVTSAQKNPTAFYLCASTRPTAVGYTFGSGTRLTVV.

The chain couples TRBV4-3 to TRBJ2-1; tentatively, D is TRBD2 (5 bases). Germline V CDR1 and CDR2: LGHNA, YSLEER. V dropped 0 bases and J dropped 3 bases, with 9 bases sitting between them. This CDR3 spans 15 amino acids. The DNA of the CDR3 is TGCGCCAGCAGCCAAGATCTACGGGGCTACAATGAGCAGTTCTTC. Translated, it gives CASSQDLRGYNEQFF.

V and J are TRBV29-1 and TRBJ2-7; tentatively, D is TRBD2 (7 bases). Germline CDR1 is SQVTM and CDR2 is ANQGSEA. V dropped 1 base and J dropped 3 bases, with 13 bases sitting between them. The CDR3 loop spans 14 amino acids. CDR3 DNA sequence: TGCAGCGTTGAAGGGGCGGGGGCGATCTACGAGCAGTACTTC. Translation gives CSVEGAGAIYEQYF.

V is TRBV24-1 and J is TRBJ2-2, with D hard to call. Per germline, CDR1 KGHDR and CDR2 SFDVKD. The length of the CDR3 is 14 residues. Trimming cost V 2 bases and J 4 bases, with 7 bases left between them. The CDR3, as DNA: TGTGCCACCAGTGATTCCTACTCCACCGGGGAGCTGTTTTTT. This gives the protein CATSDSYSTGELFF.

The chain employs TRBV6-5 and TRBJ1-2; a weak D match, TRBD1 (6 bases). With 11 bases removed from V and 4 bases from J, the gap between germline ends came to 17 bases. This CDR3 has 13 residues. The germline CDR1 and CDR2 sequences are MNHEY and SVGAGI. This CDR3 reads CASGGGYGYGYTF. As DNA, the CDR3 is TGTGCCTCGGGAGGGGGGTACGGCTATGGCTACACCTTC.

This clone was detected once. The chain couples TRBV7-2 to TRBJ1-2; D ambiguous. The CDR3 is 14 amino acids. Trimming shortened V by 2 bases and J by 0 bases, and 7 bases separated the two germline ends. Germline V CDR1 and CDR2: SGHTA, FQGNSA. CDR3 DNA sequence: TGTGCCAGCAGCTTATACCCAGCTAACTATGGCTACACCTTC. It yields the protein CASSLYPANYGYTF.